A single sample is the source of the 28 T cell receptor beta chains below, sequenced in a study of blood T cell repertoires in COVID-19. Sequencing used immunoSEQ multiplex PCR; TCRdb keeps in-frame clones, though not all of them. The sample carries about 150,000 clones, 78% recorded once. Sequencing input: PBMCs or T cells enriched from blood (not recorded which). These receptors originate from a woman between 45 and 65 years old who had recovered from COVID-19.

The rearrangement links TRBV28 to TRBJ1-4, with 8 positions matching TRBD1. The V and J ends lost 2 bases and 1 base, in that order; junction bases with no gene match: 9. CDR1 is MDHEN and CDR2 is SYDVKM in the germline V gene. The CDR3 runs 18 residues. CDR3 amino acids: CASSLRQGASGTNEKLFF. In DNA, the CDR3 is TGTGCCAGCAGTTTAAGGCAGGGGGCGAGTGGAACTAATGAAAAACTGTTTTTT.

The genes are TRBV7-2 and TRBJ2-7, with 8 bases matching TRBD1. The CDR3 contains 14 residues. CDR1 and CDR2 (germline): SGHTA, FQGNSA. With 3 bases clipped from V and 2 bases from J, the junction kept 3 bases outside the gene matches. The CDR3: CASSFPGGTYEQYV. In DNA form, the CDR3 reads TGTGCCAGCAGCTTCCCAGGGGGCACCTACGAGCAGTACGTC.

This clone was seen only once. The CDR3 DNA sequence: TGTGCCAGCACCACGGGGGCGCAGGGGGCAACTGAAGCTTTCTTT. It codes for CASTTGAQGATEAFF. This rearrangement joins TRBV28 to TRBJ1-1; 8 nucleotides align to TRBD1. The V and J ends lost 7 bases and 5 bases, in that order; junction bases with no gene match: 12. Germline values: CDR1 MDHEN, CDR2 SYDVKM. The CDR3 extends over 15 amino acids.

The chain carries TRBV7-8 and TRBJ2-7; 10 nucleotides line up with TRBD1. The CDR3 contains 16 residues. The V and J ends lost 3 bases and 5 bases, in that order; junction bases with no gene match: 10. Germline V CDR1 and CDR2: SGHVS, FQNEAQ. The CDR3 sequence is CASSFTYGTGDNEQYF. In DNA, the CDR3 is TGTGCCAGCAGCTTCACGTACGGGACAGGGGATAACGAGCAGTACTTC.

V gene TRBV9 combines with J gene TRBJ2-1; 13 bases match TRBD2. J gave up 8 bases and V 0 bases, and 5 bases lay outside the gene matches. From germline, CDR1 is SGDLS and CDR2 YYNGEE. This CDR3 has 16 amino acids. CDR3 sequence reads: CASSVGLAGGVDEQFF. CDR3 nucleotide sequence: TGTGCCAGCAGCGTAGGACTAGCGGGGGGTGTTGATGAGCAGTTCTTC.

The CDR3 reads CASSFRGGEQYF. Written as DNA, the CDR3 is TGTGCCAGCAGTTTTCGAGGGGGCGAGCAGTACTTC. The rearrangement links TRBV28 to TRBJ2-7; maybe TRBD1 (6 bases). This CDR3 contains 12 residues. Germline V gene data show CDR1 as MDHEN and CDR2 as SYDVKM. The V gene lost 3 bases and the J gene lost 6 bases, with 9 bases spanning the gap.

The chain employs TRBV28 and TRBJ1-1; TRBD1 might be the D (5 bases). Germline V lookup: CDR1 MDHEN, CDR2 SYDVKM. V lost 9 bases and J 5 bases, leaving 16 bases between the germline ends. The CDR3 spans 13 residues. The CDR3 bases are TGTGCCAGTAAACGGGGGGTACTAACTGAAGCTTTCTTT. This encodes CASKRGVLTEAFF.

This clone was counted between two and nine times. The genes are TRBV6-5 and TRBJ2-5; 7 bases fit TRBD1. The trim removed 7 bases at V and 3 bases at J, leaving 2 bases unmatched. Germline CDR1 and CDR2: MNHEY and SVGAGI. CDR3 length: 12 residues. In nucleotides, the CDR3 is TGTGCCAGCAAGACAGGGAAAGAGACCCAGTACTTC. This translates into CASKTGKETQYF.

V and J are TRBV7-3 and TRBJ2-3, with 7 bases fitting TRBD2. Germline V lookup: CDR1 SGHTA, CDR2 FQGTGA. The CDR3 has 16 amino acids. The V gene end was trimmed by 2 bases and the J gene end by 1 base; junction bases not matched to a gene: 6. The CDR3 is CASSLGAGVGTDTQYF. CDR3 DNA sequence: TGTGCCAGCAGCTTAGGGGCGGGGGTCGGCACAGATACGCAGTATTTT.

The V call is TRBV5-8, the J call TRBJ1-6, with TRBD1 identical over 10 bases. Unmatched junction bases numbered 7, after V lost 4 bases and J lost 9 bases. This CDR3 is 15 amino acids long. The germline CDR1 and CDR2 sequences are SGHTS and YDEGEE. CDR3: CASSLTGGVASPLHF. CDR3 nucleotides: TGTGCCAGCAGCCTGACAGGGGGCGTCGCTTCACCCCTCCACTTT.

This chain joins TRBV5-1 and TRBJ1-1; tentative D call: TRBD1 (5 bases). The germline V gene encodes CDR1 SGHRS and CDR2 YFSETQ. V lost 5 bases and J 5 bases, leaving 19 bases between the germline ends. This CDR3 comprises 15 residues. The DNA of the CDR3 is TGCGCCAGCAGTCACCCCGTGGGGGGGTATACTGAAGCTTTCTTT. It yields the protein CASSHPVGGYTEAFF.

The V and J genes are TRBV20-1 and TRBJ1-6; 7 bases fit TRBD1. In germline, CDR1 is DFQATT, CDR2 SNEGSKA (reference sequence). There are 11 residues in the CDR3. The CDR3 loop is CTDRVESPLHF. The CDR3 DNA reads TGCACTGACAGGGTTGAGTCACCCCTCCACTTT.

The genes are TRBV27 and TRBJ2-7, with unresolved D. Deletions cut 6 bases from V and 0 bases from J, with 21 bases between. In germline, CDR1 is MNHEY, CDR2 SMNVEV (reference sequence). This CDR3 has 17 residues. CDR3 nucleotides: TGTGCCAGCAGCCCCGACCCAAGACACACATCCTCCTACGAGCAGTACTTC. It yields the protein CASSPDPRHTSSYEQYF.

The V call is TRBV5-1, the J call TRBJ2-1, with D perhaps matching TRBD2 (5 bases). The CDR3 is made up of 12 amino acids. Trimming cost V 3 bases and J 9 bases, with 10 bases left between them. Per germline, CDR1 SGHRS and CDR2 YFSETQ. In DNA, the CDR3 is TGCGCCAGCAGCTCGACTACGCTTGAGCAGTTCTTC. Its protein product is CASSSTTLEQFF.

The sample holds a few counts of this clone. The chain couples TRBV9 to TRBJ2-5; 10 bases align to TRBD1. CDR3 length equals 14 residues. CDR1 SGDLS and CDR2 YYNGEE come from the germline V gene. Unmatched junction bases numbered 4, after V lost 4 bases and J lost 4 bases. CDR3 nucleotide sequence: TGTGCCAGCAGCCAGACAGGGGGCCTAGAGACCCAGTACTTC. Its translation: CASSQTGGLETQYF.

The chain links TRBV5-4 to TRBJ2-1, with D perhaps matching TRBD1 (6 bases). This CDR3 is built from 15 residues. V was cut by 0 bases and J by 2 bases, with 9 bases left in between. In germline, CDR1 is SGHNT, CDR2 YYREEE (reference sequence). The CDR3 DNA sequence: TGTGCCAGCAGCTTGGACAGGGTGACCTACAATGAGCAGTTCTTC. Its translation is CASSLDRVTYNEQFF. The whole variable domain, remainder taken from reference TRBV5-4 and TRBJ2-1, is ETGVTQSPTHLIKTRGQQVTLRCSSQSGHNTVSWYQQALGQGPQFIFQYYREEENGRGNFPPRFSGLQFPNYSSELNVNALELDDSALYLCASSLDRVTYNEQFFGPGTRLTVL.

The rearrangement links TRBV29-1 to TRBJ2-5; 7 bases agree with TRBD2. V was pared by 0 bases and J by 0 bases, with 10 bases of the junction left unmatched. Germline assignment: CDR1 SQVTM and CDR2 ANQGSEA. The length of the CDR3 is 17 residues. CDR3 in amino acids: CSVEDWRELADQETQYF. The CDR3 DNA reads TGCAGCGTTGAAGATTGGCGCGAGCTAGCGGACCAAGAGACCCAGTACTTC.

The chain combines TRBV2 with TRBJ1-4; 8 nucleotides line up with TRBD1. From germline, CDR1 is SNHLY and CDR2 FYNNEI. The CDR3 totals 14 residues. With 6 bases clipped from V and 5 bases from J, the junction kept 5 bases outside the gene matches. The CDR3 reads CASRRQGRNEKLFF. The CDR3 DNA reads TGTGCCAGCAGGCGACAGGGGAGGAATGAAAAACTGTTTTTT.

This clone was seen a handful of times. This chain uses TRBV5-1 with TRBJ2-7, with TRBD2 as a possible D gene (6 bases). V shed 4 bases and J shed 1 base, with 18 bases lying between them. The CDR3 consists of 16 residues. Germline CDR1 and CDR2: SGHRS and YFSETQ. CDR3 nucleotide sequence: TGCGCCAGCAGCCCGGCTGGGGGGATCGATTCCTACGAGCAGTACTTC. As protein: CASSPAGGIDSYEQYF.

The V gene is TRBV13, the J gene TRBJ2-7; perhaps TRBD1 as D (6 bases). V lost 3 bases and J 7 bases, leaving 16 bases between the germline ends. Germline CDR1 is PRHDT and CDR2 is FYEKMQ (reference sequence). CDR3 size: 14 residues. CDR3 DNA: TGTGCCAGCAGCTTGGCCGGACACAGGGAAGAGCAGTACTTC. Translation: CASSLAGHREEQYF.

The chain carries TRBV2 and TRBJ2-3, with TRBD2 identical over 11 bases. Germline V gene sequence: CDR1 SNHLY, CDR2 FYNNEI. The CDR3 length is 16 residues. The V gene end was trimmed by 6 bases and the J gene end by 3 bases; junction bases not matched to a gene: 8. In nucleotides, the CDR3 is TGTGCCAGCAGGGTTAGCGGGGGGGCCGGGACAGATACGCAGTATTTT. This translates into CASRVSGGAGTDTQYF.

The chain employs TRBV11-3 and TRBJ2-5, with 14 bases aligning to TRBD2. The CDR3 loop spans 16 amino acids. Germline V lookup: CDR1 SGHNT, CDR2 YENEEA. V lost 4 bases, J lost 5 bases, and 6 bases stayed unmatched. CDR3 nucleotide sequence: TGTGCCAGCAGCTCCCGGACTAGCGGGGGGCAGGAGACCCAGTACTTC. Its translation: CASSSRTSGGQETQYF.

In DNA form, the CDR3 reads TGCGCCAGCGGACAAGAGTTCTACGAGCAGTACTTC. Translating gives CASGQEFYEQYF. This chain connects TRBV10-2 to TRBJ2-7; possible D gene TRBD1, 5 bases. The CDR3 is 12 residues long. Germline V gene lookup returns CDR1 WSHSY and CDR2 SAAADI. V dropped 8 bases and J dropped 3 bases, with 11 bases sitting between them.

The rearrangement uses TRBV6-5 and TRBJ1-4, with D hard to call. V shed 0 bases and J shed 5 bases, with 13 bases lying between them. CDR3 length: 16 residues. The V gene's germline CDR1 is MNHEY and CDR2 SVGAGI. DNA for the CDR3: TGTGCCAGCAGTTACTCTCGTATGGCGGGAAATGAAAAACTGTTTTTT. This encodes CASSYSRMAGNEKLFF.

This sequence joins TRBV2 and TRBJ1-5, with 9 bases that match TRBD1. With V trimmed by 2 bases and J by 2 bases, 1 base remained unmatched. CDR1 is SNHLY and CDR2 is FYNNEI in the germline V gene. The CDR3 runs to 15 residues. The CDR3 region is CASSEWTGGNQPQHF. CDR3 nucleotide sequence: TGTGCCAGCAGTGAATGGACAGGGGGCAATCAGCCCCAGCATTTT.

The chain uses TRBV5-6 and TRBJ1-1, with 9 bases identical to TRBD1. This CDR3 is 16 amino acids long. Germline loops: CDR1 SGHDT, CDR2 YYEEEE. V shed 8 bases, J shed 1 base, and the junction held 12 bases outside the gene matches. The CDR3 DNA sequence: TGTGCCAGTTGGATGACAGGGGGTTATGGGAACACTGAAGCTTTCTTT. It is translated as CASWMTGGYGNTEAFF.

The V gene is TRBV10-3, the J gene TRBJ1-6; D gene unclear. CDR3 length: 15 residues. The germline V gene has CDR1 ENHRY and CDR2 SYGVKD. Trimming stripped 3 bases from V and 13 bases from J, with 19 bases between. CDR3: CAISEWATQPAPLHF. The CDR3 coding sequence is TGTGCCATCAGTGAATGGGCCACACAACCAGCCCCCCTCCACTTT.

A single count supports this clone. V is TRBV2 and J is TRBJ1-5; TRBD1 is a possible D gene (5 bases). The CDR3 loop spans 14 amino acids. Germline V gene lookup returns CDR1 SNHLY and CDR2 FYNNEI. Deletions cut 8 bases from V and 1 base from J, with 12 bases between. The CDR3 sequence is CASQGGTSNQPQHF. In DNA form, the CDR3 reads TGTGCCAGCCAGGGTGGCACGAGCAATCAGCCCCAGCATTTT.